Below are 13 T cell receptor beta chains sequenced from a single sample in a study of CD8 T cells in ankylosing spondylitis (TCRdb year 2017). Study-level results and caveats: Blood from ankylosing spondylitis patients appeared to be characterized by a TCR beta motif composed of under 10 highly homologous amino acid variants.

Receptors were amplified or captured by 5' RACE. The sequencing machine was an Illumina HiSeq 2500. TCRdb handled the public reads itself, with Q25 trimming in fastp and clone calling in MiXCR, and kept productive beta chains. Under each unique CDR3 protein, matching rows form one entry showing the most common genes and DNA. Within this sample are hundreds of thousands of distinct CDR3 sequences, with about an eighth of them counted one time only. The top ten constitute roughly 0.51% of the sample. No antigens are known for them. Sequencing input: blood, either unsorted or a sorted T cell fraction (not recorded which). These receptors all come from a male donor with ankylosing spondylitis.

The chain has TRBV18 and TRBJ2-7; D is undetermined. The germline gives CDR1 KGHSH, CDR2 LQKENI. CDR3 length: 13 residues. Between the trimmed V and J ends, which lost 3 bases and 5 bases, there was a span of 11 bases. The CDR3 nucleotides are TGTGCCAGCTCACCCGCTATCGACGACGAGCAGTACTTC. Translation: CASSPAIDDEQYF.

This clonotype was observed a few times. The chain employs TRBV12-3 or TRBV12-4 and TRBJ2-1; TRBD2 agrees at 10 bases. V lost 11 bases, J lost 1 base, and 17 bases stayed unmatched. The CDR3 covers 18 residues. The CDR3: CAFSLARTSGISYNEQFF. Written as DNA, the CDR3 is TGTGCCTTCAGTTTAGCCCGAACTAGCGGGATTTCCTACAATGAGCAGTTCTTC.

This clonotype was detected a few times. This sequence joins TRBV6-2 or TRBV6-3 and TRBJ2-7; the D call may be TRBD1 or TRBD2 (5 bases each). CDR3 size: 14 residues. V was clipped by 7 bases and J by 2 bases, with 15 bases between them. Germline V CDR1 and CDR2: MNHEY, SVGEGT. The CDR3 region is CASNDARGAYEQYF. As DNA, the CDR3 is TGTGCCAGCAACGACGCACGGGGCGCCTACGAGCAGTACTTC.

This clonotype was counted a few times. This chain joins TRBV6-2 or TRBV6-3 and TRBJ2-7; 8 nucleotides line up with TRBD1. Germline assignment: CDR1 MNHEY and CDR2 SVGEGT. Trimming took 6 bases from V and 5 from J; bases not matched to a gene: 12. The CDR3 spans 15 residues. CDR3 amino acids: CASSSPWTGRNEQYF. In DNA, the CDR3 is TGTGCCAGCAGCTCCCCTTGGACAGGGAGGAACGAGCAGTACTTC.

This clonotype was picked up many times. This chain uses TRBV20-1 with TRBJ2-3; D uncertain. Germline CDR1 reads DFQATT; CDR2 reads SNEGSKA (reference sequence). The V and J ends lost 6 bases and 1 base respectively, with 11 bases between them. CDR3 length equals 13 residues. The CDR3 spells CSARLPGTDTQYF. The CDR3, as DNA: TGCAGTGCCCGCCTGCCGGGCACAGATACGCAGTATTTT.

Ten or more counts support this clonotype. The chain links TRBV7-2 to TRBJ2-5; D might be TRBD1 (5 bases). Trimming cost V 5 bases and J 4 bases, with 14 bases left between them. The CDR3 sequence is 14 residues long. CDR1 and CDR2 (germline): SGHTA, FQGNSA. CDR3 sequence: CASSAMVGRETQYF. CDR3 DNA sequence: TGTGCCAGCAGCGCGATGGTGGGGCGAGAGACCCAGTACTTC.

This clonotype has only a few counts. The chain recombines TRBV20-1 with TRBJ2-3; TRBD2 matches at 8 bases. The CDR3 loop spans 17 amino acids. Germline trimming cut 0 bases from V and 1 base from J; bases unmatched to any gene: 9. Germline V gene data show CDR1 as DFQATT and CDR2 as SNEGSKA (reference sequence). CDR3: CSARDPASGRGTDTQYF. Written as DNA, the CDR3 is TGCAGTGCTAGAGATCCGGCTAGCGGGCGGGGCACAGATACGCAGTATTTT.

The gene calls are TRBV25-1 and TRBJ2-6, with no clear D. Germline CDR1 and CDR2: MGHDK and SYGVNS. Trimming cost V 6 bases and J 2 bases, with 23 bases left between them. The CDR3 runs 19 residues. CDR3 sequence reads: CASRERVGRRWTGANVLTF. The DNA of the CDR3 is TGTGCCAGCAGGGAAAGGGTCGGTAGAAGGTGGACTGGGGCCAACGTCCTGACTTTC.

This clonotype was observed a handful of times. The chain couples TRBV5-6 to TRBJ2-2; TRBD2 matches 7 bases. CDR3 length: 15 amino acids. V trimming: 3 bases; J trimming: 6 bases; junction bases outside the gene matches: 8. The germline V gene has CDR1 SGHDT and CDR2 YYEEEE. CDR3 coding DNA: TGTGCCAGCAGCTCGGGGGGACTTCGCCCCGGGGAGCTGTTTTTT. Its translation is CASSSGGLRPGELFF.

This clonotype was observed a handful of times. The chain uses TRBV7-9 and TRBJ2-2; 8 bases map to TRBD1. This CDR3 is built from 16 residues. CDR1 is SEHNR, CDR2 FQNEAQ, per germline (reference sequence). With 8 bases clipped from V and 6 bases from J, the junction kept 14 bases outside the gene matches. The CDR3 sequence: CASLKGTGLGAGELFF. DNA of the CDR3: TGTGCCAGCTTGAAGGGGACAGGCCTTGGCGCCGGGGAGCTGTTTTTT.

This clonotype showed up just a few times. V gene TRBV18 combines with J gene TRBJ1-2; no reliable D call. This CDR3 contains 14 residues. Germline V gives CDR1 KGHSH, CDR2 LQKENI. Trimming removed 4 bases from V and 5 bases from J, with 14 bases in between. CDR3 region: CASSLPSPGYGYTF. The CDR3 DNA reads TGTGCCAGCTCACTGCCAAGCCCGGGGTATGGCTACACCTTC.

This chain links TRBV20-1 with TRBJ2-1, with D perhaps given as TRBD1 or TRBD2 (5 bases each). The CDR3 consists of 15 residues. CDR1 DFQATT and CDR2 SNEGSKA come from the germline V gene (reference sequence). The ends were cut back, 2 bases at V and 11 bases at J, with 22 bases in the middle. The CDR3 here is CSARPQRIRGSKQFF. The CDR3 DNA reads TGCAGTGCTAGACCGCAGCGTATCCGGGGCAGTAAGCAGTTCTTC.

V usage is TRBV20-1 and J usage is TRBJ2-1, with TRBD2 matching over 7 bases. CDR3 length: 14 residues. Germline lookup yields CDR1 DFQATT and CDR2 SNEGSKA (reference sequence). V lost 5 bases to trimming and J lost 2 bases; unmatched junction nucleotides: 6. In DNA form, the CDR3 reads TGCAGTGCTTCCCGAGCGGGGACCTACAATGAGCAGTTCTTC. It yields the protein CSASRAGTYNEQFF.